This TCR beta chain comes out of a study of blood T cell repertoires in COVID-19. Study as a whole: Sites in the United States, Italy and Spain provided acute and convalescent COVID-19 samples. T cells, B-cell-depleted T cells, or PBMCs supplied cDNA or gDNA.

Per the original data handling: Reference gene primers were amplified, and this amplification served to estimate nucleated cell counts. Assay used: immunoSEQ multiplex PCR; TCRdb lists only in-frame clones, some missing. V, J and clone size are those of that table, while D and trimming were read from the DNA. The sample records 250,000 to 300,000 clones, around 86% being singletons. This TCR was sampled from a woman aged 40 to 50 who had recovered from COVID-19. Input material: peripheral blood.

CDR3 DNA sequence: TGCGCCAGCAGCTTGCCAACTAGCGGGAGGGCCAACACCGGGGAGCTGTTTTTT. It is translated as CASSLPTSGRANTGELFF. This sequence joins TRBV5-1 and TRBJ2-2; 13 nucleotides match TRBD2. The V and J ends lost 1 base and 2 bases, in that order; junction bases with no gene match: 5. The CDR3 contains 18 residues. CDR1 is SGHRS and CDR2 is YFSETQ in the germline V gene. Variable domain in full (rest from reference TRBV5-1 and TRBJ2-2): KAGVTQTPRYLIKTRGQQVTLSCSPISGHRSVSWYQQTPGQGLQFLFEYFSETQRNKGNFPGRFSGRQFSNSRSEMNVSTLELGDSALYLCASSLPTSGRANTGELFFGEGSRLTVL.